Below, 14 T cell receptor beta chains from the same sample are listed, as sequenced in a study of T-cell memory formation after mild COVID-19. TCRdb fed the 5' RACE reads into MiXCR, producing one record per CDR3 protein. The data show fewer than 200,000 distinct CDR3 sequences, approximately 17% seen once. Material: PBMCs or a T cell subset sorted from them (not recorded which). These receptors were collected from a man between 18 and 29 years old who had mild COVID-19 (a few samples of this study predate the infection). Cell type and time point are not known.

This clonotype has just a few counts. The V gene is TRBV20-1, the J gene TRBJ2-5; 9 bases align to TRBD2. J gave up 3 bases and V 5 bases, and 10 bases lay outside the gene matches. Per germline, CDR1 DFQATT and CDR2 SNEGSKA (reference sequence). This CDR3 has 15 amino acids. The CDR3 spells CSAPGAASGEETQYF. CDR3 sequence (DNA): TGCAGTGCTCCGGGGGCGGCTAGCGGGGAAGAGACCCAGTACTTC.

This clonotype was counted a few times. The V call is TRBV4-2, the J call TRBJ1-2; 7 nucleotides match TRBD1. CDR1 and CDR2 from the germline V gene are LGHNA and YNFKEQ. The CDR3 covers 21 residues. Trimming took 0 bases from V and 4 from J; bases not matched to a gene: 23. CDR3 in DNA: TGTGCCAGCAGCCAAGATGCTCTAAGGGGATCCTACCTTAACAGGGGCTATGGCTACACCTTC. It encodes CASSQDALRGSYLNRGYGYTF.

On this clonotype: One junction end does not reproduce the germline sequence, and a read error may be involved. The chain uses TRBV27 and TRBJ1-4; D is perhaps TRBD1 (6 bases). This CDR3 spans 17 amino acids. Germline loops: CDR1 MNHEY, CDR2 SMNVEV (reference sequence). The CDR3 loop is CASSSEGGTSTDEKLFF. CDR3 DNA: TGTGCCAGCAGTTCAGAAGGGGGTACCTCAACTGATGAAAAACTGTTTTTT.

The chain couples TRBV7-2 to TRBJ2-1; TRBD2 is a possible D gene (5 bases). CDR3 size: 13 residues. Germline CDR1 is SGHTA and CDR2 is FQGNSA. V dropped 1 base and J dropped 8 bases, with 9 bases sitting between them. CDR3 DNA: TGTGCCAGCAGCTTAGTCGGGGTAGATGAGCAGTTCTTC. This gives the protein CASSLVGVDEQFF.

The chain is built from TRBV5-1 and TRBJ2-7, with 7 bases fitting TRBD2. J lost 6 bases, V lost 1 base, and 4 bases had no gene match. Per germline, CDR1 SGHRS and CDR2 YFSETQ. This CDR3 comprises 13 residues. DNA of the CDR3: TGCGCCAGCAGCTTGACGGGGGGACCCGAGCAGTACTTC. Translating gives CASSLTGGPEQYF.

The chain is built from TRBV3-1 and TRBJ2-3, with 8 bases identical to TRBD2. Germline V gives CDR1 LGHDT, CDR2 YNNKEL (reference sequence). The CDR3 covers 14 residues. The ends lost 10 bases at V and 5 bases at J; junction bases unmatched: 11. The CDR3 sequence: CATTPGGREDTQYF. The CDR3 DNA reads TGTGCCACCACCCCGGGGGGGCGGGAAGATACGCAGTATTTT.

This clonotype was counted between two and nine times. J is TRBJ2-3 and V is TRBV7-2; 8 bases match TRBD2. The length of the CDR3 is 15 residues. The germline V gene encodes CDR1 SGHTA and CDR2 FQGNSA. The V and J ends lost 0 bases and 5 bases, in that order; junction bases with no gene match: 4. The DNA for the CDR3 is TGTGCCAGCAGCTTAGCTGGCGGGGGGTTAGATACGCAGTATTTT. Translation: CASSLAGGGLDTQYF.

This clonotype was picked up a small number of times. The chain couples TRBV4-1 to TRBJ1-5, with D perhaps TRBD1 (6 bases). The CDR3 has 17 residues. V lost 4 bases and J lost 6, with 22 bases in between. CDR1 is MGHRA and CDR2 is YSYEKL in the germline V gene. CDR3 amino acids: CASSPGAKGGKGQPQHF. The CDR3 DNA is TGCGCCAGCAGCCCCGGTGCCAAGGGGGGGAAGGGTCAGCCCCAGCATTTT.

The chain carries TRBV20-1 and TRBJ2-3, with a tentative D call TRBD2 (6 bases). The CDR3 totals 13 residues. Germline V CDR1 and CDR2: DFQATT, SNEGSKA (reference sequence). The V end was cut by 3 bases, the J end by 5 bases, with 12 bases between. CDR3 residues: CSASSGEIDTQYF. The CDR3 DNA is TGCAGTGCTAGTTCGGGGGAGATAGATACGCAGTATTTT.

The sample holds a few counts of this clonotype. This chain uses TRBV7-2 with TRBJ2-2; 11 bases agree with TRBD2. The CDR3 is made up of 14 amino acids. With V trimmed by 10 bases and J by 3 bases, 4 bases remained unmatched. From germline, CDR1 is SGHTA and CDR2 FQGNSA. The CDR3 DNA is TGTGCCACCATAGCGGGGGGGCACACCGGGGAGCTGTTTTTT. It codes for CATIAGGHTGELFF.

The V call is TRBV7-2, the J call TRBJ1-6; D gene ambiguous. The V gene lost 1 base and the J gene lost 6 bases, with 13 bases spanning the gap. Germline assignment: CDR1 SGHTA and CDR2 FQGNSA. The CDR3 is 16 residues long. The CDR3 nucleotides are TGTGCCAGCAGCTTAGTAGGGTCGGCGGCTAATTCACCCCTCCACTTT. This translates into CASSLVGSAANSPLHF. Full variable domain (outside the CDR3, taken from reference TRBV7-2 and TRBJ1-6): GAGVSQSPSNKVTEKGKDVELRCDPISGHTALYWYRQSLGQGLEFLIYFQGNSAPDKSGLPSDRFSAERTGGSVSTLTIQRTQQEDSAVYLCASSLVGSAANSPLHFGNGTRLTVT.

CDR3 residues: CASSYDGGGYTF. CDR3 in DNA: TGTGCCAGCAGCTACGACGGCGGCGGCTACACCTTC. The genes are TRBV5-5 and TRBJ1-2; D is ambiguous. Germline CDR1 is SGHKS and CDR2 is YYEKEE (reference sequence). The CDR3 spans 12 residues. V was shortened by 3 bases and J by 8 bases, with 11 bases between the two germline ends.

This clonotype was counted ten times or more. The gene calls are TRBV5-1 and TRBJ1-1; 11 bases line up with TRBD1. Germline V gives CDR1 SGHRS, CDR2 YFSETQ. The CDR3 has 14 residues. The trim removed 4 bases at V and 5 bases at J, leaving 4 bases unmatched. CDR3 sequence reads: CASSKDRGPTEAFF. As DNA, the CDR3 is TGCGCCAGCAGCAAGGACAGGGGGCCTACTGAAGCTTTCTTT.

V and J are TRBV5-1 and TRBJ2-1, with D unresolved. The CDR3 has 14 residues. V dropped 4 bases and J dropped 4 bases, with 12 bases sitting between them. CDR1 and CDR2 from the germline V gene are SGHRS and YFSETQ. The CDR3 DNA reads TGCGCCAGCAGCCTGGGTCACGCATACAATGAGCAGTTCTTC. Translated: CASSLGHAYNEQFF.